This TCR beta chain was captured by sequencing in a study of post-analysis software for immune sequencing data. Study background: The study covered relapsing-remitting, secondary progressive and progressive-relapsing courses of multiple sclerosis.

The CDR3 length is 16 residues. Per the germline V gene, CDR1 is SGHRS and CDR2 is YFSETQ. V lost 4 bases, J lost 4 bases, and 18 bases lay in between. In regard to this clonotype: Its target is unknown.

Unique molecular identifiers had been added to the TCR beta cDNA libraries. Between about 0.85 and 11 million T cells gave rise to a few hundred thousand cDNA molecules. Via MiXCR, TCRdb re-called the PCR reads, giving one row per CDR3 protein. The table lists around 700,000 distinct CDR3 sequences, over 45% of them singletons. Overall study findings and caveats: Significantly lower normalized Chao1 diversity was seen in multiple sclerosis patients than in controls. Same-batch samples co-clustered strongly by F measure. TRBV5-6, TRBV5-1 and TRBV20-1 were among a few TRBV segments more frequent in patients than controls.

The clonotype originates from a girl aged 2-10 years with multiple sclerosis. The chain is built from TRBV5-1 and TRBJ2-1, with D perhaps matching TRBD1 (5 bases). Material: blood. CDR3: CASSRQAGNLYNEQFF. The CDR3 DNA is TGCGCCAGCAGCCGACAAGCAGGGAACCTATACAATGAGCAGTTCTTC.